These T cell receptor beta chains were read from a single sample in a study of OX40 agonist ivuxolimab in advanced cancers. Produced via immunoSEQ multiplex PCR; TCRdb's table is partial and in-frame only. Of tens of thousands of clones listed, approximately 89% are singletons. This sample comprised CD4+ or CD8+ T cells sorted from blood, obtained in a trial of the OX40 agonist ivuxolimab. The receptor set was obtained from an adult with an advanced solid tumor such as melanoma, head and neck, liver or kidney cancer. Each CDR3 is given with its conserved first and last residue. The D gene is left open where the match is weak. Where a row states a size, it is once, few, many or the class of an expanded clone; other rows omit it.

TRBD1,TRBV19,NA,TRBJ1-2,CASSRQGASDYGYTF,TGTGCCAGTAGTAGACAGGGGGCAAGTGACTATGGCTACACCTTC
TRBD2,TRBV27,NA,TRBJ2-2,CASSSTSPGLAGGDTGELFF,TGTGCCAGCAGTTCGACATCCCCGGGACTAGCGGGAGGAGACACCGGGGAGCTGTTTTTT
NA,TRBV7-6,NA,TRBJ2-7,CASSSAVRGGTLRSYEQYF,TGTGCCAGCAGCTCCGCAGTAAGGGGGGGAACACTACGGTCCTACGAGCAGTACTTC
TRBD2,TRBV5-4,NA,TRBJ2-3,CASSVAGGTSTDTQYF,TGTGCCAGCAGCGTAGCGGGAGGCACTAGCACAGATACGCAGTATTTT
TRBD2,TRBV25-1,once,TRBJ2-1,CASSGGTSGVYNEQFF,TGTGCCAGCAGTGGGGGGACTAGCGGAGTCTACAATGAGCAGTTCTTC
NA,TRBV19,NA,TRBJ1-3,CASAEPGRGNTIYF,TGTGCCAGTGCAGAACCGGGACGGGGAAACACCATATATTTT
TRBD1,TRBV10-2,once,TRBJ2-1,CASRNDRVGKQFF,TGCGCCAGCAGAAACGACAGGGTTGGTAAGCAGTTCTTC
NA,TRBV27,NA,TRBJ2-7,CASSSPRGSHYEQYF,TGTGCCAGCAGTTCCCCCAGGGGATCACACTACGAGCAGTACTTC
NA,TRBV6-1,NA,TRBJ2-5,CASSEAKRQIGGETQYF,TGTGCCAGCAGTGAAGCAAAAAGACAGATTGGAGGAGAGACCCAGTACTTC
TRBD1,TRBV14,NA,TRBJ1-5,CASSQTGSNQPQHF,TGTGCCAGCAGCCAGACAGGGTCCAATCAGCCCCAGCATTTT
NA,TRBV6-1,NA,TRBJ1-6,CARGAGPDNSPLHF,TGTGCCAGGGGGGCAGGGCCAGATAATTCACCCCTCCACTTT
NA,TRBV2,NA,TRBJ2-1,CARPALRDGVEQFF,TGTGCCAGGCCGGCGCTGCGGGACGGCGTTGAGCAGTTCTTC
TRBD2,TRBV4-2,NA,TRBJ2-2,CASSQIAGGRDTGELFF,TGTGCCAGCAGCCAAATAGCGGGAGGGAGGGACACCGGGGAGCTGTTTTTT
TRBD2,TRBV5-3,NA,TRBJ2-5,CARSSIIAGGPRVPQETQYF,TGTGCCAGAAGCTCGATCATAGCGGGAGGGCCCAGGGTGCCCCAAGAGACCCAGTACTTC
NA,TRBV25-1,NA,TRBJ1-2,CASSEFTGSLYGYTF,TGTGCCAGCAGTGAATTCACAGGCTCGCTCTATGGCTACACCTTC
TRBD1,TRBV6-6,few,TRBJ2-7,CASRARTGVLDYEQYF,TGTGCCAGCAGAGCCCGGACAGGGGTTTTAGACTACGAGCAGTACTTC
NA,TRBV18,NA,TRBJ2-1,CASSGTLLSYNEQFF,TGTGCCAGCTCAGGGACTCTCCTATCCTACAATGAGCAGTTCTTC
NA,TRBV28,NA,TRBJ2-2,CASSFPSYTGELFF,TGTGCCAGCAGTTTTCCGAGTTACACCGGGGAGCTGTTTTTT
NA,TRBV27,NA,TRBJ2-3,CASSFGQSTDTQYF,TGTGCCAGCAGTTTCGGACAGAGCACAGATACGCAGTATTTT
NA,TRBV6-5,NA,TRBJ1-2,CASRKGTVAYGYTF,TGTGCCAGCAGGAAAGGGACGGTCGCCTATGGCTACACCTTC
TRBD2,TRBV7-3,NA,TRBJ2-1,CASSVASGSSDEQFF,TGTGCCAGCAGCGTCGCTAGCGGGAGTTCTGATGAGCAGTTCTTC
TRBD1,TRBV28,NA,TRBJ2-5,CASRTGTWETQYF,TGTGCCAGCAGGACAGGGACCTGGGAGACCCAGTACTTC
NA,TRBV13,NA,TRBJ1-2,CASSPRGGDYGYTF,TGTGCCAGCAGTCCTCGGGGGGGGGACTATGGCTACACCTTC
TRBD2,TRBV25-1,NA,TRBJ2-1,CASSVLAGTNNEQFF,TGTGCCAGCAGTGTACTAGCGGGAACCAACAATGAGCAGTTCTTC
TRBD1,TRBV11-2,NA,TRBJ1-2,CASSLAGGYGYTF,TGTGCCAGCAGCTTAGCAGGGGGCTATGGCTACACCTTC
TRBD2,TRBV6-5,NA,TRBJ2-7,CASSTAGVPSYEQYF,TGTGCCAGCAGTACCGCGGGAGTCCCATCCTACGAGCAGTACTTC
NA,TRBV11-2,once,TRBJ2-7,CASSFNGYEQYF,TGTGCCAGCAGTTTTAATGGGTACGAGCAGTACTTC
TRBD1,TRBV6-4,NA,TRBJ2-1,CASSDPGQSYNEQFF,TGTGCCAGCAGTGACCCGGGACAGTCTTACAATGAGCAGTTCTTC
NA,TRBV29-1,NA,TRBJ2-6,CSVESSGANVLTF,TGCAGCGTTGAATCGTCTGGGGCCAACGTCCTGACTTTC
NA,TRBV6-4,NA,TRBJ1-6,CASSDREGSPLHF,TGTGCCAGCAGTGACCGGGAGGGGTCACCCCTCCACTTT
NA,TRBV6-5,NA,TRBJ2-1,CASSYRQVNEQFF,TGTGCCAGCAGTTATCGACAGGTGAATGAGCAGTTCTTC
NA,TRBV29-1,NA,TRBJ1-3,CSVDWAGAGNTIYF,TGCAGCGTTGATTGGGCAGGGGCTGGAAACACCATATATTTT
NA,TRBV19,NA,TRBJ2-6,CASTGYLNPSGANVLTF,TGTGCCAGTACGGGTTATCTGAATCCCTCTGGGGCCAACGTCCTGACTTTC
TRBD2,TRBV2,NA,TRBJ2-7,CASSYRTSGTLEQYF,TGTGCCAGCAGCTACCGGACTAGCGGGACCCTCGAGCAGTACTTC
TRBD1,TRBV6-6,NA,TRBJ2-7,CATSSDRGPEQYF,TGTGCCACCTCCTCGGACAGGGGGCCCGAGCAGTACTTC
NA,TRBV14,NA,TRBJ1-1,CASSGYRVEDTEAFF,TGTGCCAGCAGCGGGTACAGGGTTGAGGACACTGAAGCTTTCTTT
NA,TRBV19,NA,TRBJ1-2,CASSIVLTTNYGYTF,TGTGCCAGTAGTATCGTCCTGACAACGAACTATGGCTACACCTTC
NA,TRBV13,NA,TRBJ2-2,CASSLGQATYTGELFF,TGTGCCAGCAGCTTAGGACAGGCGACCTACACCGGGGAGCTGTTTTTT
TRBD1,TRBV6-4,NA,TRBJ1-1,CASRAGTGGGTEAFF,TGTGCCAGCAGAGCCGGGACAGGGGGTGGAACTGAAGCTTTCTTT
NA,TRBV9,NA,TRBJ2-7,CASSVEQTPYEQYF,TGTGCCAGCAGCGTAGAACAGACCCCCTACGAGCAGTACTTC
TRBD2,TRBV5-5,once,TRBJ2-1,CASSLGLAGGGTEQFF,TGTGCCAGCAGCTTGGGGCTGGCGGGAGGGGGGACTGAGCAGTTCTTC
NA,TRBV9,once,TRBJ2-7,CASSALGGRTGEQYF,TGTGCCAGCAGCGCCCTCGGTGGGAGAACCGGGGAGCAGTACTTC
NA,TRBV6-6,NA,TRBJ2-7,CASSYSRGEQYF,TGTGCCAGCAGTTACTCCCGAGGGGAGCAGTACTTC
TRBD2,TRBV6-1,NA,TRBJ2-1,CASTRLAGYNEQFF,TGTGCCAGCACTCGACTAGCGGGATACAATGAGCAGTTCTTC
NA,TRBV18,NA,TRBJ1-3,CASSPPGSGNTIYF,TGTGCCAGCTCACCACCTGGGTCTGGAAACACCATATATTTT
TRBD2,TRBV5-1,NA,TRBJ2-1,CASSLTLAEYNEQFF,TGCGCCAGCAGCTTGACCCTAGCGGAGTACAATGAGCAGTTCTTC
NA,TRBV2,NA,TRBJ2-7,CASRQTGPSYEQYF,TGTGCCAGCCGGCAGACTGGGCCTTCCTACGAGCAGTACTTC
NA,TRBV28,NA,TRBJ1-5,CASGLAARQPQHF,TGTGCCAGCGGGCTCGCCGCTCGTCAGCCCCAGCATTTT
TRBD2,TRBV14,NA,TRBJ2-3,CASSRGWEVSSGRITDTQYF,TGTGCCAGCAGCCGCGGATGGGAAGTTTCTAGCGGGAGGATCACAGATACGCAGTATTTT
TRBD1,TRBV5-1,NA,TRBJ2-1,CASSYDTGDGVNEQFF,TGCGCCAGCAGCTATGACACAGGGGATGGCGTCAATGAGCAGTTCTTC
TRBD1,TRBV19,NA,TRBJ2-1,CASSKGQGQTNEQFF,TGTGCCAGTAGTAAGGGACAGGGTCAGACCAATGAGCAGTTCTTC
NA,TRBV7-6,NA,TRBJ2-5,CASSSNRVRDIPQETQYF,TGTGCCAGCAGCTCAAACCGGGTTAGAGACATTCCACAAGAGACCCAGTACTTC
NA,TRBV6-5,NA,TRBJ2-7,CASRKTGTPGGEQYF,TGTGCCAGCAGAAAAACCGGGACCCCTGGGGGCGAGCAGTACTTC
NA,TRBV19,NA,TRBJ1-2,CASSLRVNYGYTF,TGTGCCAGTAGTCTCAGGGTTAACTATGGCTACACCTTC
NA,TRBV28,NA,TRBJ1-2,CASSPANYGYTF,TGTGCCAGCAGTCCAGCTAACTATGGCTACACCTTC